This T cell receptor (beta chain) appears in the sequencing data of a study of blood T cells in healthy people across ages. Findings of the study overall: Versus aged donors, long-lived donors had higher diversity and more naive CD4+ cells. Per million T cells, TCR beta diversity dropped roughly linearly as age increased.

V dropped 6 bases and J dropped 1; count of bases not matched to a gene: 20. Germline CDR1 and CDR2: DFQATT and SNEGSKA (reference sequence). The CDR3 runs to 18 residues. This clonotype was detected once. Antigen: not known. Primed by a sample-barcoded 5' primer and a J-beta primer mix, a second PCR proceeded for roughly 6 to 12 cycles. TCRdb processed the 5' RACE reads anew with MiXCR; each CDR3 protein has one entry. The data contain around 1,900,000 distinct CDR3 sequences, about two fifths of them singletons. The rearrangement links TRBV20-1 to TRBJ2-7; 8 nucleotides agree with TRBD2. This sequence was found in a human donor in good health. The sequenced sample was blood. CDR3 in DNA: TGCAGTGCCCCACCTTCGGACGGGGGGGCCGGTTGGTCCTACGAGCAGTACTTC. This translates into CSAPPSDGGAGWSYEQYF.